This T cell receptor (beta chain) was observed in a study of OX40 agonist ivuxolimab in advanced cancers. Assay: immunoSEQ multiplex PCR; the TCRdb copy retains only in-frame clones and omits some. Of roughly 57,000 clones in the sample, approximately 82% are singletons; the top ten hold roughly 2.4%. CDR1 and CDR2 (germline): MNHNS, SASEGT. CDR3 length: 17 amino acids. Trimming took off 3 bases at V and 1 base at J, with 18 bases between the two ends. This receptor was obtained from an adult with an advanced solid tumor such as melanoma, head and neck, liver or kidney cancer. The V call is TRBV6-1, the J call TRBJ1-1, with D possibly matching TRBD1 (5 bases). The sequenced sample was CD4+ or CD8+ T cells sorted from blood, obtained in a trial of the OX40 agonist ivuxolimab. DNA of the CDR3: TGTGCCAGCAGTGAGAGGGGAAGAGATTCCCCGAACACTGAAGCTTTCTTT. Amino acid sequence: CASSERGRDSPNTEAFF.